What follows are 13 T cell receptor beta chains derived from one specimen sequenced in a study of cytomegalovirus exposure and HLA in healthy donors. The repertoire was sequenced with immunoSEQ multiplex PCR; TCRdb's copy has only in-frame clones and lacks some. This sample has about 98,000 clones; roughly 94% occur once, and the top ten carry 0.89%. Sequences were obtained from PBMCs. The source is a woman under 30 in good health and CMV-seronegative.

The DNA for the CDR3 is TGTGCCAGCAGCGCCGGGCCCGGACTAGCGGGCGCCCTCGGTGGCTACGAGCAGTACTTC. Amino acids: CASSAGPGLAGALGGYEQYF. The rearrangement uses TRBV9 and TRBJ2-7; 11 bases are a match to TRBD2. Germline trimming cut 3 bases from V and 3 bases from J; bases unmatched to any gene: 20. There are 20 residues in the CDR3. Germline V gene lookup returns CDR1 SGDLS and CDR2 YYNGEE. The full variable domain, rest sourced from reference TRBV9 and TRBJ2-7, is DSGVTQTPKHLITATGQRVTLRCSPRSGDLSVYWYQQSLDQGLQFLIQYYNGEERAKGNILERFSAQQFPDLHSELNLSSLELGDSALYFCASSAGPGLAGALGGYEQYFGPGTRLTVT.

This clone was picked up one time. The chain combines TRBV6-5 with TRBJ1-1, with no clear D. The V end was cut by 0 bases, the J end by 0 bases, with 8 bases between. The CDR3 totals 15 residues. Looked up from germline, CDR1 is MNHEY and CDR2 is SVGAGI. This CDR3 is CASSYSQIMNTEAFF. In DNA, the CDR3 is TGTGCCAGCAGTTACTCGCAGATCATGAACACTGAAGCTTTCTTT.

The chain employs TRBV27 and TRBJ2-4; TRBD2 agrees at 16 bases. Germline lookup yields CDR1 MNHEY and CDR2 SMNVEV (reference sequence). V gave up 4 bases and J gave up 1 base; unmatched junction bases: 16. This CDR3 comprises 22 residues. The CDR3 spells CASSSPGLAGGRGRLAKNIQYF. CDR3 in DNA: TGTGCCAGCAGTTCCCCGGGACTAGCGGGGGGGCGGGGGAGGTTGGCCAAAAACATTCAGTACTTC.

The chain combines TRBV5-4 with TRBJ2-1; 13 nucleotides match TRBD2. V lost 4 bases to trimming and J lost 2 bases; unmatched junction nucleotides: 9. The germline CDR1 and CDR2 sequences are SGHNT and YYREEE (reference sequence). This CDR3 region has 18 residues. The CDR3, as DNA: TGTGCCAGCAGCATCACTAGCGGGGGGGCCCGGACCTACAATGAGCAGTTCTTC. It encodes CASSITSGGARTYNEQFF.

This clone came up once. V gene TRBV5-4 combines with J gene TRBJ1-2, with 9 bases aligning to TRBD1. CDR1 is SGHNT, CDR2 YYREEE, per germline (reference sequence). The length of the CDR3 is 15 residues. The junction had 8 bases not matched to a gene; V was cut back by 4 bases and J by 4 bases. DNA for the CDR3: TGTGCCAGCAGCGGACAGGACAGGGGTTTCTATGGCTACACCTTC. Protein sequence: CASSGQDRGFYGYTF.

This chain links TRBV2 with TRBJ2-6; the D gene is possibly TRBD2 (6 bases). With 7 bases removed from V and 0 bases from J, the gap between germline ends came to 7 bases. Germline lookup yields CDR1 SNHLY and CDR2 FYNNEI. CDR3 length: 14 amino acids. CDR3 bases: TGTGCCAGCACGGGACTCTCTGGGGCCAACGTCCTGACTTTC. Its translation is CASTGLSGANVLTF.

The chain uses TRBV18 and TRBJ2-7, with D tentatively TRBD2 (6 bases). V lost 3 bases and J 1 base, leaving 10 bases between the germline ends. This CDR3 comprises 14 residues. CDR1 KGHSH and CDR2 LQKENI come from the germline V gene. The CDR3 sequence is CASSPLEGSYEQYF. DNA for the CDR3: TGTGCCAGCTCACCCCTGGAGGGTTCCTACGAGCAGTACTTC. Complete variable domain (other parts from reference TRBV18 and TRBJ2-7): NAGVMQNPRHLVRRRGQEARLRCSPMKGHSHVYWYRQLPEEGLKFMVYLQKENIIDESGMPKERFSAEFPKEGPSILRIQQVVRGDSAAYFCASSPLEGSYEQYFGPGTRLTVT.

The chain is built from TRBV12-5 and TRBJ2-7; D remains unclear. The germline V and J ends were trimmed by 6 bases and 4 bases, with 7 bases remaining between them. Germline lookup yields CDR1 LGHNT and CDR2 FRNRAP. The CDR3 has 11 residues. The CDR3 spells CASGAGYEQYF. CDR3 in DNA: TGTGCTAGTGGAGCCGGTTACGAGCAGTACTTC.

The genes are TRBV7-6 and TRBJ1-1, with D possibly being TRBD1 (5 bases). The germline V gene encodes CDR1 SGHVS and CDR2 FNYEAQ. This CDR3 has 14 amino acids. V lost 5 bases and J lost 1, with 11 bases in between. The CDR3 sequence: CASSLVRANTEAFF. For the CDR3, the DNA is TGTGCCAGCAGCCTGGTCAGGGCGAACACTGAAGCTTTCTTT.

V is TRBV19 and J is TRBJ1-4; 7 positions agree with TRBD1. Germline V gives CDR1 LNHDA, CDR2 SQIVND (reference sequence). CDR3 size: 16 residues. The trim removed 5 bases at V and 0 bases at J, leaving 6 bases unmatched. The CDR3 spells CASSLTGAATNEKLFF. Here the CDR3 DNA reads TGTGCCAGTAGTCTCACAGGGGCCGCAACTAATGAAAAACTGTTTTTT. Variable domain in full (rest from reference TRBV19 and TRBJ1-4): DGGITQSPKYLFRKEGQNVTLSCEQNLNHDAMYWYRQDPGQGLRLIYYSQIVNDFQKGDIAEGYSVSREKKESFPLTVTSAQKNPTAFYLCASSLTGAATNEKLFFGSGTQLSVL.

This chain connects TRBV27 to TRBJ2-5; 13 nucleotides agree with TRBD2. Germline V gene sequence: CDR1 MNHEY, CDR2 SMNVEV (reference sequence). This CDR3 has 16 residues. Losses at the gene ends were 6 bases for V and 5 bases for J; bases not matched to a gene: 9. CDR3 in DNA: TGTGCCAGCAGCTCCGGGACTAGCGGGATTTGGGAGACCCAGTACTTC. Translated, it gives CASSSGTSGIWETQYF.

This clone was recorded a few times. The chain employs TRBV30 and TRBJ2-3; no clear D gene. CDR1 and CDR2 (germline): GTSNPN, SVGIG (reference sequence). Trimming left V 0 bases short and J 1 base short, with 8 bases between. CDR3 size: 14 residues. As DNA, the CDR3 is TGTGCCTGGAGTGTAAAGCCGGGCACAGATACGCAGTATTTT. This sequence encodes CAWSVKPGTDTQYF.

This clone was detected once. V and J are TRBV9 and TRBJ2-1; 14 nucleotides line up with TRBD2. The germline V gene encodes CDR1 SGDLS and CDR2 YYNGEE. The CDR3 runs 16 residues. V was pared by 4 bases and J by 6 bases, with 6 bases of the junction left unmatched. As DNA, the CDR3 is TGTGCCAGCAGCCCCGGGACTAGCGGGGGTCCCAATGAGCAGTTCTTC. Its translation: CASSPGTSGGPNEQFF. The full variable domain, completed using reference TRBV9 and TRBJ2-1, is DSGVTQTPKHLITATGQRVTLRCSPRSGDLSVYWYQQSLDQGLQFLIQYYNGEERAKGNILERFSAQQFPDLHSELNLSSLELGDSALYFCASSPGTSGGPNEQFFGPGTRLTVL.